Shown below are 8 T cell receptor beta chains from a single sample sequenced in a study of blood T cell repertoires in COVID-19. Sequenced by immunoSEQ multiplex PCR; TCRdb stores in-frame clones only, minus some. The sample consists of 200,000 to 300,000 clones, around 88% of them appearing once. The material sequenced was peripheral blood. These receptors originate from a man aged 25-45 years with active or convalescent COVID-19.

V is TRBV21-1 and J is TRBJ1-5; the table names TRBD1, a call not compared with the DNA. TRBV21-1 is classified as a pseudogene. This CDR3 has 20 residues. Here the CDR3 DNA reads TGTGCCAGCAGCAATCCGGGCCCCCTTGGGGACAGATATAGCAATCAGCCCCAGCATTTT. Residues: CASSNPGPLGDRYSNQPQHF.

The genes are TRBV5-1 and TRBJ2-7, with 7 bases lining up with TRBD1. The CDR3 covers 15 residues. V shed 7 bases, J shed 2 bases, and the junction held 12 bases outside the gene matches. Germline V gene sequence: CDR1 SGHRS, CDR2 YFSETQ. The CDR3 DNA reads as TGCGCCAGCCGGTTCGCGACAGGGACAACCTACGAGCAGTACTTC. Its translation: CASRFATGTTYEQYF. Using reference TRBV5-1 and TRBJ2-7 for the parts outside the CDR3, the full variable domain is KAGVTQTPRYLIKTRGQQVTLSCSPISGHRSVSWYQQTPGQGLQFLFEYFSETQRNKGNFPGRFSGRQFSNSRSEMNVSTLELGDSALYLCASRFATGTTYEQYFGPGTRLTVT.

A word on this clone: This CDR3 is also generated by other DNA sequences in the sample. The V call is TRBV18, the J call TRBJ2-7, with 8 bases matching TRBD1. This CDR3 has 15 residues. J was trimmed by 0 bases and V by 3 bases; bases with no gene match: 4. In germline, CDR1 is KGHSH, CDR2 LQKENI. The CDR3 loop reads CASSPPGGDSYEQYF. The DNA of the CDR3 is TGTGCCAGCTCACCCCCAGGGGGCGACTCCTACGAGCAGTACTTC.

The chain uses TRBV11-3 and TRBJ2-3; D call uncertain. V lost 5 bases, J lost 5 bases, and 8 bases lay in between. CDR1 and CDR2 from the germline V gene are SGHNT and YENEEA. This CDR3 region has 12 residues. As DNA, the CDR3 is TGTGCCAGCAGCCGCAGTGTAGATACGCAGTATTTT. Its translation: CASSRSVDTQYF.

This clone was counted between two and nine times. The genes are TRBV19 and TRBJ2-7; 12 nucleotides match TRBD1. The CDR3 runs 14 residues. Germline V gives CDR1 LNHDA, CDR2 SQIVND (reference sequence). V shed 8 bases, J shed 5 bases, and the junction held 7 bases outside the gene matches. CDR3 amino acids: CASQEGQGAHEQYF. The CDR3 DNA reads as TGTGCCAGTCAAGAGGGACAGGGGGCTCACGAGCAGTACTTC.

The gene calls are TRBV18 and TRBJ1-2; TRBD1 agrees at 8 bases. The germline gives CDR1 KGHSH, CDR2 LQKENI. The CDR3 runs 18 residues. J gave up 4 bases and V 0 bases, and 13 bases lay outside the gene matches. The CDR3: CASSPPGTGGLPGYGYTF. The CDR3 DNA follows: TGTGCCAGCTCACCACCCGGGACAGGCGGGCTCCCTGGCTATGGCTACACCTTC.

The J gene is TRBJ1-6, the V gene TRBV7-2; 9 bases are a match to TRBD1. Trimming cost V 5 bases and J 4 bases; bases outside gene matches: 6. Per the germline V gene, CDR1 is SGHTA and CDR2 is FQGNSA. CDR3 length: 16 amino acids. Here the CDR3 reads CASSRDRVEYNSPLHF. The DNA of the CDR3 is TGTGCCAGCAGCCGGGACAGGGTCGAGTATAATTCACCCCTCCACTTT.

The rearrangement uses TRBV13 and TRBJ1-4, with a possible D match to TRBD1 (6 bases). Trimming stripped 5 bases from V and 0 bases from J, with 13 bases between. CDR1 is PRHDT and CDR2 is FYEKMQ in the germline V gene (reference sequence). This CDR3 is built from 16 residues. Here the CDR3 reads CASSIRDTATNEKLFF. The CDR3 nucleotides are TGTGCCAGCAGCATACGGGACACCGCAACTAATGAAAAACTGTTTTTT.